The 8 T cell receptor beta chains reported below all come from one sample, sequenced in a study of T-cell reconstitution after alpha-beta-depleted transplantation in children. Construction of the TCRbeta library involved unique molecular identifiers. In TCRdb, the PCR reads were re-called with MiXCR into one record per CDR3 protein. The sample lists over 400,000 distinct CDR3 sequences, around 12% occurring once. The material sequenced was PBMCs from the stem cell graft donor, taken from the stem cell graft. These receptor sequences come from a human donor who donated a stem cell graft to a child with combined immunodeficiency.

The chain recombines TRBV7-6 with TRBJ2-1, with 9 nucleotides matching TRBD2. The germline V gene has CDR1 SGHVS and CDR2 FNYEAQ. The V and J ends lost 2 bases and 5 bases, in that order; junction bases with no gene match: 13. This CDR3 is 18 amino acids long. The CDR3, as DNA: TGTGCCAGCAGCTTATATGGCAGACGAGCGGGGGGCGACAATGAGCAGTTCTTC. Encoded protein: CASSLYGRRAGGDNEQFF.

The chain joins TRBV12-3 or TRBV12-4 to TRBJ2-4; 8 bases are shared with TRBD2. This CDR3 has 15 amino acids. The J segment lost 5 bases and the V segment lost 5 bases, leaving 8 bases of the junction unmatched. CDR3 sequence reads: CASSTSGGAQNIQYF. The CDR3 nucleotides are TGTGCCAGCAGTACCTCCGGGGGGGCCCAAAACATTCAGTACTTC.

This clonotype was seen many times. This CDR3 is CASSQDRSEQYF. CDR3 nucleotide sequence: TGTGCCAGCAGCCAGGACAGGTCCGAGCAGTACTTC. The rearrangement links TRBV7-9 to TRBJ2-7; TRBD1 agrees at 7 bases. The CDR3 spans 12 residues. The germline V gene has CDR1 SEHNR and CDR2 FQNEAQ (reference sequence). V was clipped by 5 bases and J by 6 bases; unmatched bases: 4.

In this sample, this clonotype turned up many times. The chain joins TRBV7-3 to TRBJ2-1; the D is unclear. Trimming shortened V by 5 bases and J by 2 bases, and 16 bases separated the two germline ends. The germline V gene has CDR1 SGHTA and CDR2 FQGTGA. This CDR3 is built from 16 residues. CDR3 amino acids: CASSPRTHVPYNEQFF. DNA of the CDR3: TGTGCCAGCAGCCCCCGGACCCATGTCCCCTACAATGAGCAGTTCTTC.

V and J are TRBV29-1 and TRBJ2-1, with D unresolved. Germline V gene lookup returns CDR1 SQVTM and CDR2 ANQGSEA. There are 14 residues in the CDR3. The V gene lost 4 bases and the J gene lost 1 base, with 11 bases spanning the gap. CDR3 residues: CSVVSLKSYNEQFF. The CDR3 coding sequence is TGCAGCGTTGTAAGTCTTAAATCCTACAATGAGCAGTTCTTC.

This clonotype was found many times. The chain is built from TRBV12-3 or TRBV12-4 and TRBJ2-3, with 9 bases aligning to TRBD1. CDR3 length: 20 residues. Losses at the gene ends were 6 bases for V and 2 bases for J; bases not matched to a gene: 21. The CDR3 sequence: CASSTTSRGQGLHYTDTQYF. CDR3 nucleotides: TGTGCCAGCAGCACAACGTCTCGGGGACAGGGACTACACTACACAGATACGCAGTATTTT.

This clonotype was found many times. The J gene is TRBJ2-2, the V gene TRBV10-3, with D unclear. Germline V gene data show CDR1 as ENHRY and CDR2 as SYGVKD. This CDR3 contains 11 residues. Trimming cost V 7 bases and J 4 bases, with 4 bases left between them. CDR3 loop: CAITITGELFF. The CDR3 DNA sequence: TGTGCCATCACCATCACCGGGGAGCTGTTTTTT.

Only a few counts were recorded for this clonotype. The J gene is TRBJ2-7, the V gene TRBV7-9, with a possible D match to TRBD2 (5 bases). Germline V gene sequence: CDR1 SEHNR, CDR2 FQNEAQ (reference sequence). Trimming pared 5 bases from V and 0 bases from J, leaving 14 bases between. This CDR3 comprises 15 residues. As DNA, the CDR3 is TGTGCCAGCAGCCGAGTGGACTTTCTCTCCTACGAGCAGTACTTC. It translates to CASSRVDFLSYEQYF.